These 31 T cell receptor beta chains were sequenced from one sample in a study of radiotherapy plus CTLA-4 blockade in lung cancer (dated by TCRdb to the late 2010s). Library generation was performed with the immunoSEQ multiplex PCR assay. TCRdb limited this immuneACCESS table to in-frame rearrangements with V and J called. A share of clones is missing; checked studies link under half to unresolved V genes, and the rest is unexplained. This sample holds tens of thousands of clones; approximately 76% were observed only once. The ten largest clones add up to about 3.1% of the sample. The specimen was peripheral blood, collected from a patient treated with radiotherapy plus ipilimumab. The receptors here all came from a human donor with non-small cell lung cancer who had a complete response to radiotherapy plus ipilimumab.

The V and J genes are TRBV7-6 and TRBJ2-7; possibly TRBD2 for D (5 bases). Trimming removed 5 bases from V and 4 bases from J, with 9 bases in between. Germline CDR1 and CDR2: SGHVS and FNYEAQ. The CDR3 sequence is 12 residues long. This chain's CDR3 is CASSPRGYEQYF. CDR3 coding DNA: TGTGCCAGCAGCCCACGAGGGTACGAGCAGTACTTC.

V is TRBV6-4 and J is TRBJ2-1; no definite D call. Trimming pared 5 bases from V and 10 bases from J, leaving 24 bases between. This CDR3 contains 16 residues. Per the germline V gene, CDR1 is MRHNA and CDR2 is SNTAGT. The CDR3 nucleotides are TGTGCCAGCAGTCCCCGTTTAGGCGTGGCATCCAGGGAGCAGTTCTTC. Its protein product is CASSPRLGVASREQFF.

This clone has just one count. The chain is built from TRBV28 and TRBJ2-3, with D possibly TRBD1 on 6 matching bases. V shed 7 bases and J shed 2 bases, with 16 bases lying between them. Per germline, CDR1 MDHEN and CDR2 SYDVKM. The CDR3 is made up of 15 amino acids. CDR3 residues: CASIAKGVYTDTQYF. CDR3 nucleotides: TGTGCCAGCATTGCCAAGGGGGTTTACACAGATACGCAGTATTTT.

V is TRBV28 and J is TRBJ2-7, with 8 nucleotides matching TRBD1. There are 14 residues in the CDR3. The germline V gene encodes CDR1 MDHEN and CDR2 SYDVKM. With V trimmed by 4 bases and J by 7 bases, 9 bases remained unmatched. CDR3 nucleotide sequence: TGTGCCAGCAGTTCCCTCGGACAGGGCGGGGAGCAGTACTTC. It codes for CASSSLGQGGEQYF.

The table lists this clone with a few counts. The chain uses TRBV7-3 and TRBJ2-7; 10 bases line up with TRBD2. The length of the CDR3 is 15 residues. V gave up 2 bases and J gave up 0 bases; unmatched junction bases: 1. Germline V gene sequence: CDR1 SGHTA, CDR2 FQGTGA. CDR3 residues: CASSLSSGSSYEQYF. The CDR3 region has the DNA TGTGCCAGCAGCTTATCTAGCGGGAGCTCCTACGAGCAGTACTTC. The variable domain in full, with the rest retrieved from reference TRBV7-3 and TRBJ2-7, is GAGVSQTPSNKVTEKGKYVELRCDPISGHTALYWYRQSLGQGPEFLIYFQGTGAADDSGLPNDRFFAVRPEGSVSTLKIQRTERGDSAVYLCASSLSSGSSYEQYFGPGTRLTVT.

J is TRBJ1-2 and V is TRBV5-4; perhaps TRBD1 as D (6 bases). This CDR3 has 15 residues. CDR1 SGHNT and CDR2 YYREEE come from the germline V gene (reference sequence). Between the trimmed V and J ends, which lost 3 bases and 3 bases, there was a span of 15 bases. The CDR3 DNA sequence: TGTGCCAGCAGCTACGGGAAGGGGGTCCACTATGGCTACACCTTC. Its translation: CASSYGKGVHYGYTF.

The rearrangement links TRBV6-5 to TRBJ1-5, with a tentative D call TRBD1 (5 bases). V lost 5 bases to trimming and J lost 6 bases, with 11 bases between them. The CDR3 extends over 13 amino acids. CDR1 and CDR2 (germline): MNHEY, SVGAGI. The chain's CDR3 is CASSSRVGQPQHF. CDR3 DNA sequence: TGTGCCAGCAGTAGCAGGGTGGGTCAGCCCCAGCATTTT.

Only a few counts were recorded for this clone. The chain has TRBV4-1 and TRBJ2-2; D perhaps matches TRBD2 (6 bases). This CDR3 region has 16 residues. Germline CDR1 is MGHRA and CDR2 is YSYEKL. Deletions cut 3 bases from V and 0 bases from J, with 11 bases between. The CDR3 DNA reads TGCGCCAGCAGCCAGCTAAGACTAGCGAACACCGGGGAGCTGTTTTTT. It specifies CASSQLRLANTGELFF.

In its sample, this clone was seen a few times. The chain employs TRBV5-6 and TRBJ2-2, with TRBD2 identical over 7 bases. The CDR3 is 16 amino acids. Unmatched junction bases numbered 11, after V lost 5 bases and J lost 4 bases. The V gene's germline CDR1 is SGHDT and CDR2 YYEEEE. In DNA, the CDR3 is TGTGCCAGCAGGACCGGGACTATGGTTCTCACCGGGGAGCTGTTTTTT. It yields the protein CASRTGTMVLTGELFF.

The chain links TRBV7-2 to TRBJ2-4; maybe TRBD1 (6 bases). Trimming took off 7 bases at V and 1 base at J, with 17 bases between the two ends. There are 16 residues in the CDR3. Germline V gives CDR1 SGHTA, CDR2 FQGNSA. The CDR3 sequence: CASTNFPRGAKNIQYF. The CDR3 nucleotides read TGTGCCAGCACCAACTTTCCGAGGGGGGCCAAAAACATTCAGTACTTC.

This clone was detected only a few times. J is TRBJ1-1 and V is TRBV19, with D maybe TRBD1 (6 bases). This CDR3 region has 13 residues. Germline assignment: CDR1 LNHDA and CDR2 SQIVND (reference sequence). The V gene lost 6 bases and the J gene lost 1 base, with 9 bases spanning the gap. The CDR3 is CASSRQENTEAFF. CDR3 DNA: TGTGCCAGTAGCCGACAGGAGAACACTGAAGCTTTCTTT.

This clone came up a few times. V gene TRBV7-9 combines with J gene TRBJ1-6; maybe TRBD1 (5 bases). The CDR3 has 14 amino acids. Between the trimmed V and J ends, which lost 0 bases and 9 bases, there was a span of 9 bases. Germline V gives CDR1 SEHNR, CDR2 FQNEAQ (reference sequence). The CDR3 region is CASSLAAGRSPLHF. The CDR3 coding sequence is TGTGCCAGCAGCTTAGCCGCGGGACGTTCACCCCTCCACTTT. Complete variable domain (other parts from reference TRBV7-9 and TRBJ1-6): DTGVSQNPRHKITKRGQNVTFRCDPISEHNRLYWYRQTLGQGPEFLTYFQNEAQLEKSRLLSDRFSAERPKGSFSTLEIQRTEQGDSAMYLCASSLAAGRSPLHFGNGTRLTVT.

This clone was seen just once. One end of the junction varies from germline; a read error may be responsible. This chain joins TRBV2 and TRBJ2-3; 7 bases agree with TRBD2. CDR1 SNHLY and CDR2 FYNNEI come from the germline V gene. This CDR3 has 14 residues. CDR3 nucleotides: TGTGCCAGCGGTGATAGCGGGAGCACAGATACGCAGTATTTT. Translated: CASGDSGSTDTQYF.

The CDR3 sequence is CASSGGKGSNYGYTF. CDR3 DNA sequence: TGTGCCAGCAGCGGCGGAAAGGGGTCCAACTATGGCTACACCTTC. The chain has TRBV7-2 and TRBJ1-2; tentative D call: TRBD1 (5 bases). The ends were cut back, 5 bases at V and 2 bases at J, with 15 bases in the middle. Germline assignment: CDR1 SGHTA and CDR2 FQGNSA. The CDR3 is 15 amino acids.

The V call is TRBV5-1, the J call TRBJ2-1, with 11 bases lining up with TRBD2. The trim removed 4 bases at V and 7 bases at J, leaving 22 bases unmatched. Germline V gene lookup returns CDR1 SGHRS and CDR2 YFSETQ. The CDR3 contains 20 residues. The CDR3 nucleotides read TGCGCCAGCAGCCCGAATCCCCCGACTTCTAGCGGGGGGCGCCTAAATGAGCAGTTCTTC. Residues: CASSPNPPTSSGGRLNEQFF.

J is TRBJ2-5 and V is TRBV5-6; 12 nucleotides match TRBD2. In germline, CDR1 is SGHDT, CDR2 YYEEEE. The CDR3 totals 17 residues. Trimming took 1 base from V and 1 from J; bases not matched to a gene: 5. The DNA for the CDR3 is TGTGCCAGCAGCTTGATCACTAGCGGGGGGTTCCAAGAGACCCAGTACTTC. As protein: CASSLITSGGFQETQYF.

Notes on this clone: The germline gene is not matched at one end of the junction; a read error may be the cause. This rearrangement joins TRBV5-6 to TRBJ2-1, with 8 nucleotides matching TRBD1. Germline CDR1 reads SGHDT; CDR2 reads YYEEEE. This CDR3 region has 17 residues. CDR3: CASILDRARSGYNEQFF. The DNA for the CDR3 is TGTGCCAGCATCTTGGACAGGGCGCGGTCAGGATACAATGAGCAGTTCTTC. Together with reference TRBV5-6 and TRBJ2-1, the CDR3 gives the full variable domain: DAGVTQSPTHLIKTRGQQVTLRCSPKSGHDTVSWYQQALGQGPQFIFQYYEEEERQRGNFPDRFSGHQFPNYSSELNVNALLLGDSALYLCASILDRARSGYNEQFFGPGTRLTVL.

By its share, this clone is large (0.1 to 1%). CDR3 coding DNA: TGTGCCAGCAGCTTTCAAAATCAGCCCCAGCATTTT. Protein product: CASSFQNQPQHF. The chain has TRBV5-6 and TRBJ1-5, with D uncertain. V lost 2 bases and J 4 bases, leaving 4 bases between the germline ends. CDR3 length: 12 amino acids. Per germline, CDR1 SGHDT and CDR2 YYEEEE. The full variable domain, rest sourced from reference TRBV5-6 and TRBJ1-5, is DAGVTQSPTHLIKTRGQQVTLRCSPKSGHDTVSWYQQALGQGPQFIFQYYEEEERQRGNFPDRFSGHQFPNYSSELNVNALLLGDSALYLCASSFQNQPQHFGDGTRLSIL.

The V and J genes are TRBV19 and TRBJ1-5; D remains ambiguous. The CDR3 spans 15 residues. V lost 4 bases and J lost 2, with 12 bases in between. Germline V gene sequence: CDR1 LNHDA, CDR2 SQIVND (reference sequence). The CDR3 spells CASSTYSGGNQPQHF. DNA for the CDR3: TGTGCCAGTAGTACCTACTCGGGAGGCAATCAGCCCCAGCATTTT.

This clone was recorded only once. The chain employs TRBV19 and TRBJ2-7; 11 bases agree with TRBD1. The CDR3 consists of 15 residues. CDR1 is LNHDA, CDR2 SQIVND, per germline (reference sequence). Trimming removed 6 bases from V and 3 bases from J; junction bases left unmatched: 7. CDR3 loop: CASRIKGQGVYEQYF. In DNA, the CDR3 is TGTGCCAGTAGGATCAAGGGACAGGGGGTCTACGAGCAGTACTTC.

This clone was picked up a small number of times. The CDR3 sequence: CASSLVQGAGETQYF. CDR3 DNA sequence: TGTGCCAGCAGCTTAGTCCAGGGGGCGGGGGAGACCCAGTACTTC. V gene TRBV7-2 combines with J gene TRBJ2-5; 8 bases agree with TRBD1. V trimming: 1 base; J trimming: 5 bases; junction bases outside the gene matches: 6. Germline loops: CDR1 SGHTA, CDR2 FQGNSA. The CDR3 covers 15 residues.

A single count supports this clone. This rearrangement joins TRBV25-1 to TRBJ2-5, with D uncertain. This CDR3 is 13 amino acids long. V was trimmed by 2 bases and J by 2 bases, leaving 6 bases between them. Germline-derived CDR1 and CDR2 are MGHDK and SYGVNS. The CDR3 reads CASSEITQETQYF. The CDR3 DNA reads as TGTGCCAGCAGTGAAATCACTCAAGAGACCCAGTACTTC.

This clone was seen only a few times. The chain joins TRBV5-8 to TRBJ2-5; 10 bases are a match to TRBD2. The CDR3 totals 18 residues. The J segment lost 5 bases and the V segment lost 0 bases, leaving 13 bases of the junction unmatched. Germline V gene data show CDR1 as SGHTS and CDR2 as YDEGEE. In DNA form, the CDR3 reads TGTGCCAGCAGCTTGGCGGGACTAGCGAGGTCGGTTCAGGAGACCCAGTACTTC. Amino acids: CASSLAGLARSVQETQYF.

J is TRBJ1-1 and V is TRBV7-9, with no clear D. CDR1 and CDR2 from the germline V gene are SEHNR and FQNEAQ (reference sequence). CDR3 length: 17 residues. Trimming removed 2 bases at V and 0 bases at J, with 16 bases between. Here the CDR3 DNA reads TGTGCCAGCAGCTTAACCGGAGGTGGTTATTTGAACACTGAAGCTTTCTTT. The encoded protein is CASSLTGGGYLNTEAFF.

This clone was seen only a few times. The chain recombines TRBV30 with TRBJ1-1; TRBD1 aligns across 9 bases. Germline V gene lookup returns CDR1 GTSNPN and CDR2 SVGIG (reference sequence). The CDR3 covers 14 residues. The V gene end was trimmed by 3 bases and the J gene end by 5 bases; junction bases not matched to a gene: 7. CDR3 in amino acids: CAWRRTGESTEAFF. In DNA form, the CDR3 reads TGTGCCTGGAGGCGGACAGGGGAAAGTACTGAAGCTTTCTTT.

This chain links TRBV18 with TRBJ2-2; D is perhaps TRBD1 (5 bases). Per germline, CDR1 KGHSH and CDR2 LQKENI. This CDR3 comprises 14 residues. Trimming cost V 1 base and J 7 bases, with 10 bases left between them. CDR3 amino acids: CASSPQGEGGELFF. The CDR3 DNA follows: TGTGCCAGCTCACCACAAGGGGAAGGCGGGGAGCTGTTTTTT.

This sequence joins TRBV6-5 and TRBJ2-1, with 13 bases lining up with TRBD2. Trimming at V came to 1 base and at J to 9 bases, leaving 6 bases not matched to a gene. CDR1 is MNHEY and CDR2 is SVGAGI in the germline V gene. This CDR3 comprises 16 residues. In DNA form, the CDR3 reads TGTGCCAGCAGTTACTTCCGACTAGCGGGAGGAGGTGAGCAGTTCTTC. Residues: CASSYFRLAGGGEQFF.

The V gene is TRBV5-1, the J gene TRBJ2-5; a weak D match, TRBD2 (6 bases). The J call may not be correct, given that the DNA end is closer to TRBJ2-7. The germline CDR1 and CDR2 sequences are SGHRS and YFSETQ. The CDR3 totals 14 residues. DNA of the CDR3: TGCGCCAGCATGGAGGGGCCCATGAGTGGCGAGCAGTACTTC. Amino acids: CASMEGPMSGEQYF.

This chain links TRBV30 with TRBJ1-2; 8 bases map to TRBD1. V was pared by 2 bases and J by 9 bases, with 8 bases of the junction left unmatched. Germline V gives CDR1 GTSNPN, CDR2 SVGIG (reference sequence). CDR3 length: 13 amino acids. CDR3 in amino acids: CAWSRQGKSSYTF. CDR3 in DNA: TGTGCCTGGAGTCGACAGGGGAAGTCTAGCTACACCTTC.

The chain joins TRBV30 to TRBJ2-6; 7 bases match TRBD1. This CDR3 has 17 residues. V trimming: 8 bases; J trimming: 0 bases; junction bases outside the gene matches: 13. From germline, CDR1 is GTSNPN and CDR2 SVGIG (reference sequence). As DNA, the CDR3 is TGTGCCGGTACACCGGGACAGCGATTCTCTGGGGCCAACGTCCTGACTTTC. Encoded protein: CAGTPGQRFSGANVLTF.

The V and J genes are TRBV29-1 and TRBJ2-1, with 8 bases lining up with TRBD1. V trimming: 6 bases; J trimming: 0 bases; junction bases outside the gene matches: 4. CDR1 and CDR2 (germline): SQVTM, ANQGSEA. The CDR3 sequence is 14 residues long. Here the CDR3 reads CSVHRGSSYNEQFF. In DNA form, the CDR3 reads TGCAGCGTGCACAGGGGGAGCTCCTACAATGAGCAGTTCTTC.